A selection of T cell receptor beta chains follows, all from one sample in a study of beta chain features in type 1 diabetes. Using immunoSEQ multiplex PCR, the repertoire was profiled, and TCRdb retains in-frame clones only, with some absent. The sample carries around 50,000 clones, approximately 40% recorded once. Sequencing was performed on stem cell memory CD4+ T cells from blood. All receptors derive from a man between 25 and 39 years old with type 1 diabetes. CDR3s include the opening cysteine and the closing phenylalanine or tryptophan. D genes are given only for firm matches. Rows may omit the clone size; those that give it use once, few, many or a size class.

>TRBV19|few|14|NA|TRBJ2-7
CASSDMTESYEQYF
TGTGCCAGTAGCGATATGACAGAGTCCTACGAGCAGTACTTC
>TRBV7-9|NA|14|NA|TRBJ1-5
CASSSGTSNQPQHF
TGTGCCAGCAGCTCCGGGACAAGCAATCAGCCCCAGCATTTT
>TRBV7-9|once|14|NA|TRBJ1-3
CASSSAESGNTIYF
TGTGCCAGCAGCTCCGCGGAGTCTGGAAACACCATATATTTT
>TRBV7-2|NA|16|NA|TRBJ2-1
CASNPRGRRRGNEQFF
TGTGCCAGCAACCCCCGGGGGAGGCGGCGGGGTAATGAGCAGTTCTTC
>TRBV11-2|once|15|TRBD2|TRBJ2-7
CASRKELAPSYEQYF
TGTGCCAGCAGGAAGGAACTAGCGCCCTCCTACGAGCAGTACTTC
>TRBV5-1|NA|12|NA|TRBJ2-7
CASSPSSYEQYF
TGCGCCAGCAGCCCGAGCTCCTACGAGCAGTACTTC
>TRBV15|NA|17|NA|TRBJ2-1
CATSRDPARGSYNEQFF
TGTGCCACCAGCAGAGATCCGGCCCGGGGCTCCTACAATGAGCAGTTCTTC
>TRBV5-1|once|15|TRBD1|TRBJ1-1
CASSLGGTGNTEAFF
TGCGCCAGCAGCTTGGGAGGGACAGGGAACACTGAAGCTTTCTTT
>TRBV9|NA|15|NA|TRBJ2-1
CASSVEGLRYNEQFF
TGTGCCAGCAGCGTGGAGGGACTCCGCTACAATGAGCAGTTCTTC
>TRBV9|NA|14|TRBD2|TRBJ2-5
CASSGLAGFRTQYF
TGTGCCAGCAGCGGACTAGCGGGATTTCGGACCCAGTACTTC
>TRBV5-1|once|18|NA|TRBJ2-6
CASSLGILASSGANVLTF
TGCGCCAGCAGCTTGGGGATTTTAGCCTCCTCTGGGGCCAACGTCCTGACTTTC
>TRBV23-1|NA|15|NA|TRBJ1-5
CASSQGTIGNQPQHF
TGCGCCAGCAGTCAAGGGACAATAGGCAATCAGCCCCAGCATTTT
>TRBV29-1|NA|18|TRBD2|TRBJ2-3
CSARTSGASVWGTDTQYF
TGCAGCGCAAGGACTAGCGGGGCGTCGGTGTGGGGCACAGATACGCAGTATTTT
>TRBV25-1|NA|12|TRBD1|TRBJ1-1
CASRSGGTEAFF
TGTGCCAGCAGATCAGGGGGTACTGAAGCTTTCTTT
>TRBV5-1|NA|17|TRBD1|TRBJ2-7
CASSLGPRTGNPYEQYF
TGCGCCAGCAGCTTGGGCCCAAGGACAGGAAACCCCTACGAGCAGTACTTC
>TRBV5-5|few|13|NA|TRBJ2-5
CASSLQTQETQYF
TGTGCCAGCAGCTTACAGACGCAAGAGACCCAGTACTTC
>TRBV7-2|NA|14|NA|TRBJ2-3
CASSLAHFTDTQYF
TGTGCCAGCAGCTTAGCCCACTTCACAGATACGCAGTATTTT
>TRBV29-1|few|12|NA|TRBJ2-7
CSVEGPIVGQYF
TGCAGCGTTGAAGGCCCGATAGTCGGGCAGTACTTC
>TRBV28|NA|15|TRBD1|TRBJ1-1
CASSYLRGRDTEAFF
TGTGCCAGCAGCTACCTCAGGGGGCGCGACACTGAAGCTTTCTTT
>TRBV7-2|NA|13|NA|TRBJ2-2
CASSLSATGELFF
TGTGCCAGCAGCCTGAGTGCGACCGGGGAGCTGTTTTTT
>TRBV5-6|NA|17|NA|TRBJ2-2
CASSLPQGGNRVGELFF
TGTGCCAGCAGCTTGCCCCAAGGCGGGAATAGGGTCGGGGAGCTGTTTTTT
>TRBV5-6|few|12|NA|TRBJ2-2
CASSLKRHRLFF
TGTGCCAGCAGCTTGAAAAGACACCGTCTGTTTTTT
>TRBV7-2|once|17|NA|TRBJ2-6
CASSFPPGVAGANVLTF
TGTGCCAGCAGCTTCCCCCCTGGAGTAGCTGGGGCCAACGTCCTGACTTTC
>TRBV2|NA|15|NA|TRBJ1-5
CASSEAGGWNQPQHF
TGTGCCAGCAGTGAAGCGGGGGGATGGAATCAGCCCCAGCATTTT
>TRBV9|few|16|TRBD2|TRBJ2-5
CASSVGLAGIQETQYF
TGTGCCAGCAGCGTAGGACTAGCGGGGATACAAGAGACCCAGTACTTC
>TRBV6-6|few|13|NA|TRBJ1-1
CASSYYRDTEAFF
TGTGCCAGCAGTTACTATCGGGACACTGAAGCTTTCTTT
>TRBV4-1|NA|17|NA|TRBJ2-2
CASSHGGRSRDTGELFF
TGCGCCAGCAGCCACGGAGGACGGAGTCGAGACACCGGGGAGCTGTTTTTT